Listed below are T cell receptor beta chains from one sample, sequenced in a study of blood T cell repertoires in COVID-19. Assay used: immunoSEQ multiplex PCR; TCRdb lists only in-frame clones, some missing. The profile shows tens of thousands of clones, around 89% of them singletons. Input material: peripheral blood. These receptors were collected from a man between 60 and 75 years old with acute or convalescent COVID-19. Both conserved end residues are part of each CDR3. The D gene is left open where the match is weak. Expanded clones get a size class; other rows say once, few or many, or leave the size out.

j_call	v_call	d_call	clone_size	cdr3_nt	cdr3_aa
TRBJ1-1	TRBV7-2	-	-	TGTGCCAGCAGCCCTCACGGTGAAGCTTTCTTT	CASSPHGEAFF
TRBJ1-3	TRBV9	-	once	TGTGCCAGCAGCGTAGTGGACAGAGAATCCTCTGGAAACACCATATATTTT	CASSVVDRESSGNTIYF
TRBJ1-1	TRBV2	-	-	TGTGCCAGCATATCGAGGGGACAGAACACTGAAGCTTTCTTT	CASISRGQNTEAFF
TRBJ2-2	TRBV9	TRBD1	-	TGTGCCAGCAGCTTCCGGGACAGGGCGAACACCGGGGAGCTGTTTTTT	CASSFRDRANTGELFF
TRBJ1-1	TRBV6-2/TRBV6-3	-	-	TGTGCCAGCAGCCAGTTTGGTGCAGGGAACACTGAAGCTTTCTTT	CASSQFGAGNTEAFF
TRBJ1-5	TRBV12-5	-	-	TGTGCTAACAGTTTTTGTCTCAGGGAAAGGCAGCCCCAGCATTTT	CANSFCLRERQPQHF
TRBJ1-2	TRBV11-3	-	-	TGTGCCAGCAGCTCCGCGTTGCCGGATGGCTACACCTTC	CASSSALPDGYTF
TRBJ2-7	TRBV27	TRBD1	-	TGTGCCAGCAGCCCGGGACAGGGAACCTACGAGCAGTACTTC	CASSPGQGTYEQYF
TRBJ2-3	TRBV5-1	-	-	TGCGCCAGCAGGCTTGTCGATGGGCGTAGGGATACGCAGTATTTT	CASRLVDGRRDTQYF
TRBJ1-5	TRBV19	-	-	TGTGCCAGTAGTATAATAGTAGACTGGAGCAATCAGCCCCAGCATTTT	CASSIIVDWSNQPQHF